The 4 T cell receptor beta chains presented below share a single source sample, sequenced in a study of blood T cells in healthy people across ages. Primers used in a second PCR of about 7 to 11 cycles were a sample-barcoded 5' primer and a J-beta primer mix. MiXCR, applied by TCRdb to the 5' RACE reads, yields one record per CDR3 protein. The sample shows about 1.6 million distinct CDR3 sequences, roughly 30% of them seen only once. Input material: blood. The receptor source for this set is a woman younger than 45 in good health.

The rearrangement joins TRBV30 to TRBJ2-3; 7 bases fit TRBD2. This CDR3 region has 16 residues. Germline-derived CDR1 and CDR2 are GTSNPN and SVGIG (reference sequence). Trimming at V came to 2 bases and at J to 5 bases, leaving 13 bases not matched to a gene. This chain's CDR3 is CAWSWAGAARGDTQYF. Here the CDR3 DNA reads TGTGCCTGGAGTTGGGCGGGAGCAGCCCGGGGAGATACGCAGTATTTT.

The chain links TRBV7-9 to TRBJ2-1; TRBD2 agrees at 11 bases. This CDR3 region has 16 residues. Germline V lookup: CDR1 SEHNR, CDR2 FQNEAQ (reference sequence). Unmatched junction bases numbered 10, after V lost 5 bases and J lost 7 bases. The CDR3 protein is CASSPFSGRAGNEQFF. The CDR3 DNA reads TGTGCCAGCAGCCCCTTTAGCGGGAGGGCCGGGAATGAGCAGTTCTTC.

On this clonotype itself: A read error may explain this, as a much larger clone is one base away. The chain has TRBV20-1 and TRBJ2-7, with unresolved D. V lost 6 bases and J 3 bases, leaving 18 bases between the germline ends. The length of the CDR3 is 14 residues. Germline-derived CDR1 and CDR2 are DFQATT and SNEGSKA (reference sequence). CDR3 in amino acids: CSADPFGQDYEQYF. The CDR3 DNA follows: TGCAGTGCCGACCCGTTCGGGCAGGACTACGAGCAGTACTTC.

This clonotype was detected many times. The V and J genes are TRBV27 and TRBJ2-5; D may be TRBD1 (6 bases). Per germline, CDR1 MNHEY and CDR2 SMNVEV (reference sequence). The CDR3 has 16 residues. The V gene lost 5 bases and the J gene lost 5 bases, with 21 bases spanning the gap. Written as DNA, the CDR3 is TGTGCCAGCAGTCCAACGAGACAGGATCCTCGGGAGACCCAGTACTTC. Its protein product is CASSPTRQDPRETQYF.